This paragraph covers one TCR beta chain sequence. This sample is drawn from a study of OX40 agonist ivuxolimab in advanced cancers. Study as a whole: Each dose-escalation patient presented with hepatocellular carcinoma, melanoma, renal cell or head and neck cancer. Therapy given before enrollment (anti-PD-1, anti-PD-L1 or anti-CTLA-4) was allowed, and roughly 42% had some.

It was autoimmune disease history or systemic immunosuppression that excluded patients. Assay: immunoSEQ multiplex PCR; the TCRdb copy retains only in-frame clones and omits some. The table includes around 57,000 clones, 75% to 85% detected once. This material consisted of CD4+ or CD8+ T cells sorted from blood, taken in a trial of the OX40 agonist ivuxolimab. The clonotype comes from an adult with an advanced solid tumor such as melanoma, head and neck, liver or kidney cancer.

The CDR3 spells CASRPLGGLEKLFF. CDR3 coding DNA: TGCGCCAGCAGGCCCCTTGGGGGGCTAGAAAAACTGTTTTTT. The rearrangement joins TRBV5-1 to TRBJ1-4, with D possibly matching TRBD1 (6 bases). The CDR3 contains 14 residues. Trimming left V 5 bases short and J 8 bases short, with 16 bases between. Germline CDR1 and CDR2: SGHRS and YFSETQ.